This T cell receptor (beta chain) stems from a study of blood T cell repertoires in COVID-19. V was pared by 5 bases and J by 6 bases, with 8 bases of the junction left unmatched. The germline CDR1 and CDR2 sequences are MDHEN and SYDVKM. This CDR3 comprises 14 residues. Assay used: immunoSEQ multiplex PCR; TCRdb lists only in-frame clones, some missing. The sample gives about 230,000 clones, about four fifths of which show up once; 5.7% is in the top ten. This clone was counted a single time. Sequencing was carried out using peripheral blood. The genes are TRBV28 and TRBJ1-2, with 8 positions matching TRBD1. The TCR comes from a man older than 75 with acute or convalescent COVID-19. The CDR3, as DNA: TGTGCCAGCAGTGCCTACCGGACAGGGAATGGCTACACCTTC. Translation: CASSAYRTGNGYTF.